This record concerns one T cell receptor (beta chain) sequence. Its matching antigen is unknown. The RNA input was roughly 0.45 to 1 ug, and it was reverse transcribed with random hexamers. Across 54 Vbeta and 13 Jbeta, immunoSEQ multiplex PCR amplified TCR beta CDR3. Using its own MiXCR run on the immunoSEQ multiplex PCR reads, TCRdb lists one record per CDR3 protein. The table lists tens of thousands of distinct CDR3 sequences, 93% of them singletons. This sample is drawn from a study of CD8 T cells in Susac syndrome. About the research overall: Patients with Susac syndrome had blood drawn and were at that point therapy-naive, on corticosteroids, or on intravenous immunoglobulin alone.

Study-wide results and caveats: Within Susac syndrome CD4+ T cell repertoires, clonal expansion was not evident.

Sequencing of TCR beta covered CD8+ and CD4+ T cells obtained from blood. This TCR came from a human donor with Susac syndrome. The sample consisted of CD4+ T cells from PBMCs.

CDR3 in DNA: TGTGCCAGCAGCCCTCATAGCGGGGGGGCCTACAATGAGCAGTTCTTC. Its translation is CASSPHSGGAYNEQFF. V usage is TRBV5-4 and J usage is TRBJ2-1; 11 nucleotides line up with TRBD2. The germline V gene has CDR1 SGHNT and CDR2 YYREEE (reference sequence). V gave up 4 bases and J gave up 2 bases; unmatched junction bases: 5. The CDR3 consists of 16 residues.